These 11 T cell receptor beta chains came from one sample sequenced in a study of CD8 T cells in ankylosing spondylitis. TCRdb passed the 5' RACE reads through MiXCR, listing each CDR3 protein once. The sample lists a few hundred thousand distinct CDR3 sequences, around 19% occurring once. What was sequenced was blood, either unsorted or a sorted T cell fraction (not recorded which). The origin of the receptors is a male donor with ankylosing spondylitis or in good health (not recorded which).

J is TRBJ1-5 and V is TRBV4-2; D is perhaps TRBD1 (5 bases). The CDR3 has 14 residues. Trimming shortened V by 0 bases and J by 4 bases, and 7 bases separated the two germline ends. Germline V gives CDR1 LGHNA, CDR2 YNFKEQ. The CDR3 nucleotides read TGTGCCAGCAGCCAAGACAGGGCGAATCAGCCCCAGCATTTT. Translated, it gives CASSQDRANQPQHF.

This chain connects TRBV5-1 to TRBJ2-1; maybe TRBD2 (5 bases). Trimming removed 0 bases from V and 3 bases from J, with 16 bases in between. This CDR3 spans 17 amino acids. The V gene's germline CDR1 is SGHRS and CDR2 YFSETQ. The CDR3 nucleotides read TGCGCCAGCAGCTTGGTAGGTAGAGGGAGCGACTACAATGAGCAGTTCTTC. This sequence encodes CASSLVGRGSDYNEQFF.

A few counts support this clonotype. The chain has TRBV24-1 and TRBJ1-1, with 7 bases identical to TRBD1. The CDR3 sequence is 17 residues long. With V trimmed by 2 bases and J by 1 base, 9 bases remained unmatched. Germline V gene lookup returns CDR1 KGHDR and CDR2 SFDVKD. The CDR3 loop reads CATSDSKGDSKNTEAFF. The CDR3 bases are TGTGCCACCAGTGATTCAAAAGGGGACAGTAAGAACACTGAAGCTTTCTTT.

This rearrangement joins TRBV10-3 to TRBJ2-1; TRBD1 matches at 11 bases. Germline loops: CDR1 ENHRY, CDR2 SYGVKD. The CDR3 loop spans 15 amino acids. Trimming took 7 bases from V and 7 from J; bases not matched to a gene: 9. The CDR3 DNA is TGTGCCATCACCGACCCGGGACAGGGGGATAATGAGCAGTTCTTC. This codes for CAITDPGQGDNEQFF.

This clonotype was seen ten or more times. The chain joins TRBV7-6 to TRBJ2-3; D is ambiguous. Trimming pared 1 base from V and 0 bases from J, leaving 5 bases between. The CDR3 length is 14 residues. Germline-derived CDR1 and CDR2 are SGHVS and FNYEAQ. The CDR3 nucleotides are TGTGCCAGCAGCTTAGAGGCCAGCACAGATACGCAGTATTTT. Its translation: CASSLEASTDTQYF.

The chain has TRBV6-2 or TRBV6-3 and TRBJ2-7, with 15 bases aligning to TRBD2. CDR3 length: 16 residues. Trimming took 0 bases from V and 7 from J; bases not matched to a gene: 4. Germline V gives CDR1 MNHEY, CDR2 SVGEGT. CDR3 nucleotide sequence: TGTGCCAGCAGTTACTCGGGACTAGCGGGAGGAGGTGAGCAGTACGTC. Translated: CASSYSGLAGGGEQYV.

A note on this clonotype: A read error may produce the germline difference seen at one junction end. The chain uses TRBV9 and TRBJ2-1; 10 bases line up with TRBD1. Germline CDR1 SGDLS, CDR2 YYNGEE. This CDR3 is built from 15 residues. The CDR3 DNA sequence: TGTGCCAGCAGCGCTTCGGGACAGGGGATCGGTGAGCAGATCTTC. It is translated as CASSASGQGIGEQIF.

This clonotype was counted a few times. The J gene is TRBJ2-1, the V gene TRBV24-1; 9 bases agree with TRBD1. This CDR3 comprises 15 residues. Losses at the gene ends were 4 bases for V and 8 bases for J; bases not matched to a gene: 8. The germline V gene encodes CDR1 KGHDR and CDR2 SFDVKD. Here the CDR3 reads CATSDPGQGIDEQFF. The CDR3 bases are TGTGCCACCAGTGACCCGGGACAGGGTATCGATGAGCAGTTCTTC.

This chain links TRBV28 with TRBJ2-2; D remains unclear. Trimming cost V 5 bases and J 4 bases, with 14 bases left between them. Germline V lookup: CDR1 MDHEN, CDR2 SYDVKM. The CDR3 sequence is 15 residues long. The chain's CDR3 is CASSSIGRSTGELFF. CDR3 sequence (DNA): TGTGCCAGCAGTAGTATAGGGCGAAGCACCGGGGAGCTGTTTTTT.

The chain recombines TRBV24-1 with TRBJ1-2; 7 bases align to TRBD1. Germline V CDR1 and CDR2: KGHDR, SFDVKD. V lost 7 bases to trimming and J lost 8 bases; unmatched junction nucleotides: 12. This CDR3 is 14 amino acids long. CDR3 nucleotides: TGTGCCACCAGGAACTCAGGAGGGGGCGACGGCTACACCTTC. It specifies CATRNSGGGDGYTF.

The CDR3 region is CASMRPWTGTGELFF. CDR3 sequence (DNA): TGTGCCAGCATGAGGCCGTGGACAGGCACCGGGGAGCTGTTTTTT. This chain connects TRBV11-2 to TRBJ2-2, with 7 bases matching TRBD1. V lost 7 bases to trimming and J lost 4 bases; unmatched junction nucleotides: 9. Germline CDR1 and CDR2: SGHAT and FQNNGV. The CDR3 sequence is 15 residues long.